This T cell receptor beta chain derives from a study of tumor and adjacent non-tumor tissue in lung cancer. Study-wide background: Stage I to III disease affected roughly 10 men and 4 or 5 women aged about 30 to 85. On average, productive TCRbeta reads reached about 4 million per sample. General study points: Higher tumor TCR diversity was associated with shorter survival. Tumor tissue had significantly higher TCR diversity than normal lung.

Looked up from germline, CDR1 is SGHAT and CDR2 is FQNNGV. There are 14 residues in the CDR3. This sample's RNA came from whole unsorted tissue. Remarks on this clonotype: Its cognate antigen is unknown. This CDR3 fails to terminate in the conserved phenylalanine or tryptophan, so it likely reflects a read error.

A modified ARM-PCR protocol with three rounds of nested PCR amplified TCRbeta. TCRdb reprocessed the multiplex PCR reads via MiXCR and lists one record per CDR3 protein. The repertoire holds 100,000 to 120,000 distinct CDR3 sequences, over 70% seen once, with 22% in the top ten. The chain joins TRBV11-2 to TRBJ1-1; TRBD1 might be the D (6 bases). Sequenced: lung tumor tissue. This TCR derives from a man between 65 and 80 years old with non-small cell lung cancer. CDR3 loop: CVSRFGGGRTEAFY. The DNA for the CDR3 is TGTGTCAGCAGATTCGGCGGGGGCCGGACTGAAGCTTTCTAT.